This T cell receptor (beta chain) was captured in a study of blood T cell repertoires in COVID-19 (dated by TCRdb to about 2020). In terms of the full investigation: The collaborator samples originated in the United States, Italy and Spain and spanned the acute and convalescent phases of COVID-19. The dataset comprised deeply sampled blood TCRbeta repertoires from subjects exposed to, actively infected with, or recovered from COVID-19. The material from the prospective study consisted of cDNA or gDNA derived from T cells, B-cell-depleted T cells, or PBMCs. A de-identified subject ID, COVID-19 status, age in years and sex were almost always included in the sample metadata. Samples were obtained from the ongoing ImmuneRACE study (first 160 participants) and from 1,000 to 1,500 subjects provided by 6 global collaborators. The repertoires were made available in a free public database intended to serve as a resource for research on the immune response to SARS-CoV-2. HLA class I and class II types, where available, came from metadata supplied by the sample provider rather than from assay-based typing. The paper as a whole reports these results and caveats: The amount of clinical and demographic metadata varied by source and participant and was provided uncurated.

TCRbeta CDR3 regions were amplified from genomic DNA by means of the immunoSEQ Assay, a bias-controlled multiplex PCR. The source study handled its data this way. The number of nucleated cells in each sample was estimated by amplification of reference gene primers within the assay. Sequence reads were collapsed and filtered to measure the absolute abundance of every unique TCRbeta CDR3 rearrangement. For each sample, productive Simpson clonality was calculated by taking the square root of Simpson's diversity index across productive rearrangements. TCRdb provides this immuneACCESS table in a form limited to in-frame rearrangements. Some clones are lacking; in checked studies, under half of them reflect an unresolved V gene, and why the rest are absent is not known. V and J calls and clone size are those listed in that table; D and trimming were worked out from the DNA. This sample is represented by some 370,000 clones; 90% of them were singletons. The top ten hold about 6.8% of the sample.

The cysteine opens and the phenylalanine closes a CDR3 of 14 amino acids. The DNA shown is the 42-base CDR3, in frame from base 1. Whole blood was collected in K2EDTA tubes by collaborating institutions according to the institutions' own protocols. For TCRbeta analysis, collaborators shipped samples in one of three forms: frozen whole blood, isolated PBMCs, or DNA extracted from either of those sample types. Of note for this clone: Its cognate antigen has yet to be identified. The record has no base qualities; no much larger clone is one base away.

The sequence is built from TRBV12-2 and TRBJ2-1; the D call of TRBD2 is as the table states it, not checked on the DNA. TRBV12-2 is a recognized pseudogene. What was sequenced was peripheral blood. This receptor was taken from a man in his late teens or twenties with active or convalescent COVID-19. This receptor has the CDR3 CASRSGLAHNEQFF. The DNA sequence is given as TGTGCAAGTCGGTCGGGACTAGCCCACAATGAGCAGTTCTTC.